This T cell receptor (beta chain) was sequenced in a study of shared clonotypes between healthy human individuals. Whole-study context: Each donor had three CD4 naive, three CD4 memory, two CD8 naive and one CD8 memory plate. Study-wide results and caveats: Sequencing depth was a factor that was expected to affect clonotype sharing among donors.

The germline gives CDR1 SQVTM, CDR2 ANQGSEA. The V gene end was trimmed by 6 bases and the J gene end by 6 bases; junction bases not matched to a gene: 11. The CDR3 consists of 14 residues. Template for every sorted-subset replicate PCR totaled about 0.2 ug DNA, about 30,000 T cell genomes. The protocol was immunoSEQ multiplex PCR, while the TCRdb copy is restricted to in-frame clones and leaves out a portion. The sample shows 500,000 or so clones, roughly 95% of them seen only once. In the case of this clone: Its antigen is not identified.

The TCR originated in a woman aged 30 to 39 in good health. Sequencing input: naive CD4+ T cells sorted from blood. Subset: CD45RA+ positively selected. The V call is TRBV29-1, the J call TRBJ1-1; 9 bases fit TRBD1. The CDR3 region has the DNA TGCAGCGTGGATGGGGGACAGGGAATTTCTGAAGCTTTCTTT. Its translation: CSVDGGQGISEAFF.